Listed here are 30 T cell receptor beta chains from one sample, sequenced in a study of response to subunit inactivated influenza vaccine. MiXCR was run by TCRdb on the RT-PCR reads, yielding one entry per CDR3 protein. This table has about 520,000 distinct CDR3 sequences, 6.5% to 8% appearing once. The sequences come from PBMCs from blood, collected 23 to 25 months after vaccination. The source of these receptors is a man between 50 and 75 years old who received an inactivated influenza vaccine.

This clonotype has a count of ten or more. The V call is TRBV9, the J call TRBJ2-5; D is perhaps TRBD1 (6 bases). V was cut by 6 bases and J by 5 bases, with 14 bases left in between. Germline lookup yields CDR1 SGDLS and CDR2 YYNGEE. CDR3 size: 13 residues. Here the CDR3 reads CASTPGGRETQYF. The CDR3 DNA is TGTGCCAGCACTCCTGGGGGCAGGGAGACCCAGTACTTC.

CDR3 coding DNA: TGTGCCAGCAGCTTGACTAGCGAGGGCTACGAGCAGTACTTC. Its protein is CASSLTSEGYEQYF. The chain employs TRBV13 and TRBJ2-7; TRBD2 agrees at 8 bases. CDR3 length: 14 residues. The V gene's germline CDR1 is PRHDT and CDR2 FYEKMQ (reference sequence). V shed 3 bases and J 3 bases; nucleotides not matched to a gene: 4.

In nucleotides, the CDR3 is TGCAGTGCTACCGACGGACCTGGTGTCTACGAGCAGTACTTC. This codes for CSATDGPGVYEQYF. The chain links TRBV20-1 to TRBJ2-7; unclear D gene. Germline V CDR1 and CDR2: DFQATT, SNEGSKA (reference sequence). This CDR3 spans 14 amino acids. Trimming took off 4 bases at V and 3 bases at J, with 16 bases between the two ends.

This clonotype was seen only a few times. CDR3 DNA sequence: TGTGCCATCAGACTAGGCGGCACCGGGGAGCTGTTTTTT. Amino acids: CAIRLGGTGELFF. The rearrangement uses TRBV10-3 and TRBJ2-2, with a weak D call TRBD2 (5 bases). This CDR3 is built from 13 residues. Germline V gives CDR1 ENHRY, CDR2 SYGVKD. V was clipped by 6 bases and J by 4 bases, with 9 bases between them.

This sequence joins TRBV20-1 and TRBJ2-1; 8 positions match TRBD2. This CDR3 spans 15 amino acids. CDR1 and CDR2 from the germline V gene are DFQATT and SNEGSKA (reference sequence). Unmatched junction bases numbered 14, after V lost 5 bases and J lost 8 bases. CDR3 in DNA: TGCAGTGCTCAGGATAGCGGGGCAACGGCCGATGAGCAGTTCTTC. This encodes CSAQDSGATADEQFF.

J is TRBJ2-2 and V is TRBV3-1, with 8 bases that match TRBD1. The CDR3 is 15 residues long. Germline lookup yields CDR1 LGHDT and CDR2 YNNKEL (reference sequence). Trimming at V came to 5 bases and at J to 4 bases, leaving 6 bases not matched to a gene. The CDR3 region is CASSDDRGGTGELFF. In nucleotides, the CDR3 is TGTGCCAGCAGCGACGACAGGGGTGGCACCGGGGAGCTGTTTTTT.

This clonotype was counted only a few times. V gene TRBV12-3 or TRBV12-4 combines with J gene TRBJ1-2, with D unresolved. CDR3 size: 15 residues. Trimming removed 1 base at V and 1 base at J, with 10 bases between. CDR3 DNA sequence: TGTGCCAGCAGTTTAGGCCTACTACTTAACTATGGCTACACCTTC. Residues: CASSLGLLLNYGYTF.

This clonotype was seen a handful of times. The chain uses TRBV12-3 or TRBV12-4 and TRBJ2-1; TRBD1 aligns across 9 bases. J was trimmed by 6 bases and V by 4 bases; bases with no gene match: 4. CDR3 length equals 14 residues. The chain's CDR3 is CASSSGTGINEQFF. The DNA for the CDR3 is TGTGCCAGCAGTTCCGGGACAGGGATCAATGAGCAGTTCTTC.

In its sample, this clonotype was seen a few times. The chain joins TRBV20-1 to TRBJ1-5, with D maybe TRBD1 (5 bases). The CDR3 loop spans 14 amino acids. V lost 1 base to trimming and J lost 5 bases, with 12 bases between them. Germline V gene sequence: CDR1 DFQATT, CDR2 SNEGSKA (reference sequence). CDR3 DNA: TGCAGTGCTAGAGTTTACCGAGGGGATCAGCCCCAGCATTTT. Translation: CSARVYRGDQPQHF.

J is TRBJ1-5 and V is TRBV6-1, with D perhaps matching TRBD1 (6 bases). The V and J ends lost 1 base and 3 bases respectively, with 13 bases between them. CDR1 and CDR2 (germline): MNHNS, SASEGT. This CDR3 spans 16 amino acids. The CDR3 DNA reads TGTGCCAGCAGTGAAGGTCTAGGACAGAACAATCAGCCCCAGCATTTT. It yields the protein CASSEGLGQNNQPQHF.

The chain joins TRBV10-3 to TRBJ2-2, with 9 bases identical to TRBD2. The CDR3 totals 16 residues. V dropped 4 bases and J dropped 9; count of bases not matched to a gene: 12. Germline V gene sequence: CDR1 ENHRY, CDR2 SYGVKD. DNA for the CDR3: TGTGCCATCAGTGGACTAGCGGCAACACCGGGGAGGGAGCTGTTTTTT. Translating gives CAISGLAATPGRELFF.

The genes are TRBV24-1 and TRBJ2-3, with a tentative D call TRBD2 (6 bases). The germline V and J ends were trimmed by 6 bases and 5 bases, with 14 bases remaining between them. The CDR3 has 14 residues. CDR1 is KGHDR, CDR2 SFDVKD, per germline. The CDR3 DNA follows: TGTGCCACCAGTTACGGGGGAGCGGGAGATACGCAGTATTTT. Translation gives CATSYGGAGDTQYF.

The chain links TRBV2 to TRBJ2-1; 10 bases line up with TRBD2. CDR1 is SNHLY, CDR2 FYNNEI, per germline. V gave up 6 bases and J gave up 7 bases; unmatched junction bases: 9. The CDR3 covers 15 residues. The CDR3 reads CASRPGLAPENEQFF. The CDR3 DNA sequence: TGTGCCAGCAGACCGGGACTAGCGCCTGAAAATGAGCAGTTCTTC.

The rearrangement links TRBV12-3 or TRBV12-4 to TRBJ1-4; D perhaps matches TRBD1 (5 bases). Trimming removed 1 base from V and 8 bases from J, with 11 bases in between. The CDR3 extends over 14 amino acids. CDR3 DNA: TGTGCCAGCAGTTTAGACAGGCGAGGAGAAAAACTGTTTTTT. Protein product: CASSLDRRGEKLFF.

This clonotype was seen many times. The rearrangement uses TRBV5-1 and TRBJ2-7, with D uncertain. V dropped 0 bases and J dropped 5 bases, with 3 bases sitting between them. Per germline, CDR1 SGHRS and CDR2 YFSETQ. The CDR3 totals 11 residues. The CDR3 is CASSLEHEQYF. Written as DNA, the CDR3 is TGCGCCAGCAGCTTGGAACACGAGCAGTACTTC.

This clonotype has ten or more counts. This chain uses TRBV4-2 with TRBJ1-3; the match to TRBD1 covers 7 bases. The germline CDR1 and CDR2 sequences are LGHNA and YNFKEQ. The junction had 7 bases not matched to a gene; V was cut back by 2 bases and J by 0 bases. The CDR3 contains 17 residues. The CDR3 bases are TGTGCCAGCAGCCAATCGACAGGGATGAGCTCTGGAAACACCATATATTTT. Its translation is CASSQSTGMSSGNTIYF.

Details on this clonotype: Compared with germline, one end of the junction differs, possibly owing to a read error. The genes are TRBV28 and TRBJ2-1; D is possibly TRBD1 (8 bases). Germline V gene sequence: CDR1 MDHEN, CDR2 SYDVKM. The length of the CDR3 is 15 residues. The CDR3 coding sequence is TGTGCCAGCAGCCCTGGACAGGGAGGGACCAATGAGCAGATCTTC. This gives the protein CASSPGQGGTNEQIF.

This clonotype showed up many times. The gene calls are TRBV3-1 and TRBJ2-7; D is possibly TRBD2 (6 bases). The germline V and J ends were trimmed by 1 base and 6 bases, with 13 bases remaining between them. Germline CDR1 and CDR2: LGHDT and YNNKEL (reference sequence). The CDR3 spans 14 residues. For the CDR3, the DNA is TGTGCCAGCAGCCAAGTCGGGGGATTGAGCGAGCAGTACTTC. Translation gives CASSQVGGLSEQYF.

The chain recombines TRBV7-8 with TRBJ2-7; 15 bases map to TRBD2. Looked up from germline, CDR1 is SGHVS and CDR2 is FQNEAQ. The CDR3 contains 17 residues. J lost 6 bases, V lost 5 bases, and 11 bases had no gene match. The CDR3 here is CASSPGLAGGLMTEQYF. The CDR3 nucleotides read TGTGCCAGCAGCCCCGGACTAGCGGGAGGGCTAATGACCGAGCAGTACTTC.

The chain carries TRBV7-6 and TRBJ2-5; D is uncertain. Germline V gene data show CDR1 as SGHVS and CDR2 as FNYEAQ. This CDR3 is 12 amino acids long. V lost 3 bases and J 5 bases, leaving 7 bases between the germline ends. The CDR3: CASSFLYETQYF. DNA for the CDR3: TGTGCCAGCAGCTTCTTGTATGAGACCCAGTACTTC.

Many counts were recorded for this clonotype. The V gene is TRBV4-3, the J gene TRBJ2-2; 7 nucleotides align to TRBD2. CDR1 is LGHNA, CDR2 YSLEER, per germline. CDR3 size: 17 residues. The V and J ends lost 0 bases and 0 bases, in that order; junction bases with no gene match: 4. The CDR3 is CASSQDRGGANTGELFF. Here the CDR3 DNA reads TGCGCCAGCAGCCAAGATCGCGGGGGTGCGAACACCGGGGAGCTGTTTTTT.

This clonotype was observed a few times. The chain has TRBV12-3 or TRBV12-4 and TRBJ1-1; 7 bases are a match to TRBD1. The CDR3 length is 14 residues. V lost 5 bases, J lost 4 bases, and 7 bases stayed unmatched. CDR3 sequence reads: CASSAGGRSTEAFF. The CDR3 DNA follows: TGTGCCAGCAGTGCAGGGGGGAGAAGCACTGAAGCTTTCTTT.

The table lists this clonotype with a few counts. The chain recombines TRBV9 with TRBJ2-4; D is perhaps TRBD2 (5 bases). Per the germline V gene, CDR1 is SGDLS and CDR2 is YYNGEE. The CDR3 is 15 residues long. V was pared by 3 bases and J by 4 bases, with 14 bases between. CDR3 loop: CASSASQSGKNIQYF. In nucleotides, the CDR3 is TGTGCCAGCAGCGCCTCTCAGAGCGGTAAAAACATTCAGTACTTC.

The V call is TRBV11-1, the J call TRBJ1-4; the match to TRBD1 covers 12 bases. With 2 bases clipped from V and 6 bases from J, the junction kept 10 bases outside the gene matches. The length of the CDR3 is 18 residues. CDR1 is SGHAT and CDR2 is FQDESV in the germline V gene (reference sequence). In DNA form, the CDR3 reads TGTGCCAGCAGCTTACTCCCGGGACAGGGGGCATTGGATGAAAAACTGTTTTTT. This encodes CASSLLPGQGALDEKLFF.

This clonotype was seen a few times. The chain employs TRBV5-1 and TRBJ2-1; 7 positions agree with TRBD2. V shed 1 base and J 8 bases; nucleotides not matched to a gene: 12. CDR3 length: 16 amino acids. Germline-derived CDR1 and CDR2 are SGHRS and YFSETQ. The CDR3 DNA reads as TGCGCCAGCAGCTTGTCGGTGGCGGGGGTCAACGATGAGCAGTTCTTC. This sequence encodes CASSLSVAGVNDEQFF.

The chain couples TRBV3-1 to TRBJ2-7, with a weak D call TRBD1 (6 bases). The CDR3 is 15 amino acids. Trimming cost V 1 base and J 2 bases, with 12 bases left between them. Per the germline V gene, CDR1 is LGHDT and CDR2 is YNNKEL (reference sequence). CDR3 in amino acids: CASSQVRGPTYEQYF. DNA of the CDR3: TGTGCCAGCAGCCAAGTCAGGGGACCAACCTACGAGCAGTACTTC.

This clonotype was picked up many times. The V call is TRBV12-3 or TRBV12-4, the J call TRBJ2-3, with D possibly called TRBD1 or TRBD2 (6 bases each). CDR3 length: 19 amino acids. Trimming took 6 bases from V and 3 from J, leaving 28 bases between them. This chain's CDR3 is CASRRLWPGAPKSTDTQYF. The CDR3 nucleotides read TGTGCCAGCAGACGGCTATGGCCGGGGGCGCCAAAGTCGACAGATACGCAGTATTTT.

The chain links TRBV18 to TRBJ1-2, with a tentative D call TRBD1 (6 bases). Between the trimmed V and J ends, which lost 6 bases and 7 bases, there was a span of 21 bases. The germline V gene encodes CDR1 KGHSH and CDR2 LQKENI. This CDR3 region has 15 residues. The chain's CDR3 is CASSGGTQGLPGYTF. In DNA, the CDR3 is TGTGCCAGCTCCGGAGGGACACAGGGTTTGCCTGGCTACACCTTC. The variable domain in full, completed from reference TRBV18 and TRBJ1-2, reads NAGVMQNPRHLVRRRGQEARLRCSPMKGHSHVYWYRQLPEEGLKFMVYLQKENIIDESGMPKERFSAEFPKEGPSILRIQQVVRGDSAAYFCASSGGTQGLPGYTFGSGTRLTVV.

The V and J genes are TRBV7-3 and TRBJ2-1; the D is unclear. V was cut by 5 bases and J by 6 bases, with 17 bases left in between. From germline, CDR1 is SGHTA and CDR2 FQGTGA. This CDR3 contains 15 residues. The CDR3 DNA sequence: TGTGCCAGCAGCGCCTTACCCGGGCCTGGCAATGAGCAGTTCTTC. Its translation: CASSALPGPGNEQFF.

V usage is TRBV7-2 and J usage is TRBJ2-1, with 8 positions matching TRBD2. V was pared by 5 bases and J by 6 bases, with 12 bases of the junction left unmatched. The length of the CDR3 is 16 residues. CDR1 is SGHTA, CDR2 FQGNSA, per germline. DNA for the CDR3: TGTGCCAGCAGCCTTCGGGGGAGCGGGAGTCGCAATGAGCAGTTCTTC. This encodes CASSLRGSGSRNEQFF. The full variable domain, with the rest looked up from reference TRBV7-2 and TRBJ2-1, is GAGVSQSPSNKVTEKGKDVELRCDPISGHTALYWYRQSLGQGLEFLIYFQGNSAPDKSGLPSDRFSAERTGGSVSTLTIQRTQQEDSAVYLCASSLRGSGSRNEQFFGPGTRLTVL.